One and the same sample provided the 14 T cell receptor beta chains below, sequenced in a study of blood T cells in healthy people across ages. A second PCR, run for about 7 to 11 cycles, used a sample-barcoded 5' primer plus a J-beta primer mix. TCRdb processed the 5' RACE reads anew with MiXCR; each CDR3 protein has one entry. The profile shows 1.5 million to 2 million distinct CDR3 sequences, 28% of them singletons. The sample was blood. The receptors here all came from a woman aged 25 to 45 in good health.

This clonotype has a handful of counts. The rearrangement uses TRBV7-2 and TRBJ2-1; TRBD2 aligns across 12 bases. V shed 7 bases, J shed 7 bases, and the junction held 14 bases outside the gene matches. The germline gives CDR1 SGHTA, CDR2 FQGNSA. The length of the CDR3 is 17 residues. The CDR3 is CASTFPGTSGRVNEQFF. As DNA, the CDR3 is TGTGCCAGCACCTTTCCAGGGACTAGCGGGCGAGTGAATGAGCAGTTCTTC.

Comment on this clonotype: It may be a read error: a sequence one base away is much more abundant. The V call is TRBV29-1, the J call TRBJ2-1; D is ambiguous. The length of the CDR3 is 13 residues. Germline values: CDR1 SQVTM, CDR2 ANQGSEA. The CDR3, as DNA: TGCGGCGGACGCGGCGTGATCGGGTATGAGCAGTTCTTC. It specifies CGGRGVIGYEQFF.

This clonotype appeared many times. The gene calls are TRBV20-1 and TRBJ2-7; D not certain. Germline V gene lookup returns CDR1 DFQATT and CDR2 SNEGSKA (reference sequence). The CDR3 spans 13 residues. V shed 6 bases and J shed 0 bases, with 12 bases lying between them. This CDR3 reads CSAPGPFSYEQYF. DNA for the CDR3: TGCAGTGCCCCTGGCCCCTTCTCCTACGAGCAGTACTTC.

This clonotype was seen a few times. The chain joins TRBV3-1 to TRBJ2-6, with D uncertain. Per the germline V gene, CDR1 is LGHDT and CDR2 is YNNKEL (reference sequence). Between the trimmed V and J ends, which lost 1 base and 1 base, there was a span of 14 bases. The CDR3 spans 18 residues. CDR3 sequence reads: CASSQVAGDASGANVLTF. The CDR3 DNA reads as TGTGCCAGCAGCCAAGTGGCAGGAGATGCTTCTGGGGCCAACGTCCTGACTTTC.

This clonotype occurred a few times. The CDR3, as DNA: TGTGCCAGCAGCCAAGATAGGTTTCGCAGGAACGAGCAGTACTTC. Its protein is CASSQDRFRRNEQYF. V gene TRBV3-1 combines with J gene TRBJ2-7; D gene ambiguous. Trimming stripped 0 bases from V and 5 bases from J, with 14 bases between. The CDR3 length is 15 residues. Germline loops: CDR1 LGHDT, CDR2 YNNKEL (reference sequence).

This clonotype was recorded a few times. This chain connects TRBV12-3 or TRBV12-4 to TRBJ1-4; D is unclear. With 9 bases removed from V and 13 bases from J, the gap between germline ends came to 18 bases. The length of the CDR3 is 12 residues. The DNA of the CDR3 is TGTGCCAGTAGCGTCGCGAGCCGAGGACTGTTTTTT. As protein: CASSVASRGLFF.

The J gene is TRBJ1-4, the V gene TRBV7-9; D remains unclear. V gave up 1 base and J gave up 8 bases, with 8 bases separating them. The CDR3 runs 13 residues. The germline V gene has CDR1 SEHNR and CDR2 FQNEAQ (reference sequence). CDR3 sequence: CASSLGGVEKLFF. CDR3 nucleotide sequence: TGTGCCAGCAGCTTAGGCGGGGTAGAAAAACTGTTTTTT.

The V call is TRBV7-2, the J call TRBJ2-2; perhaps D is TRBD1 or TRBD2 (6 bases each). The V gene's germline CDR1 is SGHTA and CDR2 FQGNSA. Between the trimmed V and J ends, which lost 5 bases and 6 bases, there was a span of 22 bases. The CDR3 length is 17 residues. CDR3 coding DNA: TGTGCCAGCAGCCGTCGGGGGCGGGCGGAAATTCCCGGGGAGCTGTTTTTT. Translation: CASSRRGRAEIPGELFF.

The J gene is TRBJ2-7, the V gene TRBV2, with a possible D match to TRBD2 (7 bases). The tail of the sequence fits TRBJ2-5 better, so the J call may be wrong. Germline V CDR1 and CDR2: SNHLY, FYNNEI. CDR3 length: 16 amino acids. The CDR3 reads CASSSLRGGAKETQYF. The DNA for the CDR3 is TGTGCCAGCAGCTCCCTAAGAGGGGGGGCTAAGGAGACCCAGTACTTC.

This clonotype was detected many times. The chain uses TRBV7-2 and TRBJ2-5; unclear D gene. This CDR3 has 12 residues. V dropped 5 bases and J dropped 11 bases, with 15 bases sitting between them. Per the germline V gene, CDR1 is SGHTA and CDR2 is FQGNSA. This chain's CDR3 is CASSPTLEEQYF. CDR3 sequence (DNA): TGTGCCAGCAGCCCTACTCTCGAGGAGCAGTACTTC.

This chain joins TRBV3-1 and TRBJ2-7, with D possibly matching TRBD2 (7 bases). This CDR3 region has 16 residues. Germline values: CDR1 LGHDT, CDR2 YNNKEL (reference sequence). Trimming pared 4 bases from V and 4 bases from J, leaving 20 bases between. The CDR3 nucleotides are TGTGCCAGCAGCCGTCGGGGGGCCCGCGCGCCGTACGAGCAGTACTTC. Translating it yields CASSRRGARAPYEQYF.

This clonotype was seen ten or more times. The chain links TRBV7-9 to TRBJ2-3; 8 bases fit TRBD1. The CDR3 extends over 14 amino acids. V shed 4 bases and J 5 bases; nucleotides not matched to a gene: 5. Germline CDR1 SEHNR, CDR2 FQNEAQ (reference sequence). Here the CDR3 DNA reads TGTGCCAGCAGCTCTGGACAGGGTGGAGATACGCAGTATTTT. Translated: CASSSGQGGDTQYF.

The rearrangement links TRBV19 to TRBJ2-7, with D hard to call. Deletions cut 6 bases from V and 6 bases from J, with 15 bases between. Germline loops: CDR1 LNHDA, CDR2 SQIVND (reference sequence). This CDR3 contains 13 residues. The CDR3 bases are TGTGCCAGTAGCCGGGTCCCAAGAGGCGAGCAGTACTTC. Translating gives CASSRVPRGEQYF.

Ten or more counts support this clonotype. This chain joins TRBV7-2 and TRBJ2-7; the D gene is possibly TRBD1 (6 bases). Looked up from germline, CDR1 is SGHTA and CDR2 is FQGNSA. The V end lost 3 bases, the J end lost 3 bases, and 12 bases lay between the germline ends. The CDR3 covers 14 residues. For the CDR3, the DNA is TGTGCCAGCAGCTTCTCACAGGGAATCTACGAGCAGTACTTC. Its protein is CASSFSQGIYEQYF.